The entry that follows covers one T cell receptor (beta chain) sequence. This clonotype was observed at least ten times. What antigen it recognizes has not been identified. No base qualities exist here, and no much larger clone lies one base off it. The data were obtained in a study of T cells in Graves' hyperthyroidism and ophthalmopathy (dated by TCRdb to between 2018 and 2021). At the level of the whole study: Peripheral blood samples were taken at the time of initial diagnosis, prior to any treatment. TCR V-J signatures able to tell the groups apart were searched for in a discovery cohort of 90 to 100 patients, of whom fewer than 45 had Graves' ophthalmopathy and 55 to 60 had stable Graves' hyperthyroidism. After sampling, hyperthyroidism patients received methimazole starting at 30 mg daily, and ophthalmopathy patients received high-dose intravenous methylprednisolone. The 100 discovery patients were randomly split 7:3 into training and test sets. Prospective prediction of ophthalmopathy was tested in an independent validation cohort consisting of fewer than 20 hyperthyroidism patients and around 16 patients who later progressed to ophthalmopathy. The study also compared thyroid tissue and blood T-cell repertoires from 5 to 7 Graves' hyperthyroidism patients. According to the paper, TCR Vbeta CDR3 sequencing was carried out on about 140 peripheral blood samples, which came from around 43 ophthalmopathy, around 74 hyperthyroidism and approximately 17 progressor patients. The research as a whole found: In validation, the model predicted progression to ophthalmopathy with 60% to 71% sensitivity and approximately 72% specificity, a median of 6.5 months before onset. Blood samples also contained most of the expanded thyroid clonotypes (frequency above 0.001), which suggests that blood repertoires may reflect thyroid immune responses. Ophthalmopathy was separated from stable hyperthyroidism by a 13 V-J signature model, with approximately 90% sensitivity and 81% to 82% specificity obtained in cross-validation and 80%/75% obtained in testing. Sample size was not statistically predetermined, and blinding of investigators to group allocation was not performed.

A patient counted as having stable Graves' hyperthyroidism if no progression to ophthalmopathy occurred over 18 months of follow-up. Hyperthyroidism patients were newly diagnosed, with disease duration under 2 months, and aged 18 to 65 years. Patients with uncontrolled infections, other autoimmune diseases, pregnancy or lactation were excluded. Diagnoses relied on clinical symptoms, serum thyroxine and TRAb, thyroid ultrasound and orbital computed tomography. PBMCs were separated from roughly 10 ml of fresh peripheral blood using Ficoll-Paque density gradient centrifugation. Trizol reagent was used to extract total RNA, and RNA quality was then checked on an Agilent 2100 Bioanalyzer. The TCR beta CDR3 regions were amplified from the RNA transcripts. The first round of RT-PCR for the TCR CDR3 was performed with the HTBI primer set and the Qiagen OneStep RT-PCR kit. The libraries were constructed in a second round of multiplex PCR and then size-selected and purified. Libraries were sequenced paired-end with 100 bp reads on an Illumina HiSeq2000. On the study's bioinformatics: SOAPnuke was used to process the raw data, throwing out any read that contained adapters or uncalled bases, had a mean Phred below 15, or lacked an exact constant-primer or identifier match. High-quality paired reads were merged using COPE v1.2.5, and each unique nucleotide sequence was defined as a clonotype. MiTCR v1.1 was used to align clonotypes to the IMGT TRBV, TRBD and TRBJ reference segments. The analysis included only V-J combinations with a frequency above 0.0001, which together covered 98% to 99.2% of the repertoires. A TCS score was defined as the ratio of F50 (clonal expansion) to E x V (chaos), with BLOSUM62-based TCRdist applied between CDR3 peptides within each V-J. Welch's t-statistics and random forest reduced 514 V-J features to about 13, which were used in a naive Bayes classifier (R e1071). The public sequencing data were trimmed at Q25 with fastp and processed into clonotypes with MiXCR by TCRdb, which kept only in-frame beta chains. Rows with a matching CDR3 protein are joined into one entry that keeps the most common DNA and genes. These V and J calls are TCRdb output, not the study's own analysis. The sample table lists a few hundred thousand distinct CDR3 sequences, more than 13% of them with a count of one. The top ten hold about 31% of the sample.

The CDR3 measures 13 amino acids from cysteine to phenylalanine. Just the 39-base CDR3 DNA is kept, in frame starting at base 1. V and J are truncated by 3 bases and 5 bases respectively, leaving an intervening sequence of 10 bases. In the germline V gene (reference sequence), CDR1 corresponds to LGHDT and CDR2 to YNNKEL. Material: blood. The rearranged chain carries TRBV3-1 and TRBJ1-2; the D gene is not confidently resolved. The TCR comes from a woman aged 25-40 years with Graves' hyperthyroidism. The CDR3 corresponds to CASSHDVSYGYTF. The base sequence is TGTGCCAGCAGCCACGACGTCAGTTATGGCTACACCTTC.